The subject of this entry is one T cell receptor (beta chain). What it binds is not known. These data are taken from a study of shared clonotypes between healthy human individuals. Background on the study: A couple of female and a few male donors aged 18 to 49 were enrolled.

From germline, CDR1 is SGHDN and CDR2 FVKESK. The V and J ends lost 1 base and 8 bases respectively, with 15 bases between them. CDR3 size: 15 residues. Regarding the study as a whole: Rarefaction indicated that sorted-subset sequencing remained incomplete although depth was large.

Each cell subset's genomic DNA was divided evenly among several immunoSEQ plates. Each replicate PCR on the sorted subsets used roughly 210 ng DNA (approximately 33,000 T cell genomes). Generated by immunoSEQ multiplex PCR, the TCRdb table keeps only in-frame clones and is missing some. The sample yields roughly 1.4 million clones, approximately 98.5% seen once. The source of this sequence is a man aged 25-45 years in good health. The sample taken for sequencing was naive CD4+ T cells sorted from blood. Noted subset: CD45RA+ positively selected. The rearrangement joins TRBV14 to TRBJ1-5, with a weak D call TRBD1 (5 bases). DNA for the CDR3: TGTGCCAGCAGCCAAGGGGGGGAACCTTGGGAGCCCCAGCATTTT. Residues: CASSQGGEPWEPQHF.